Following are 14 T cell receptor beta chains from one sample sequenced in a study of blood T cell repertoires in COVID-19. Clones were sequenced by immunoSEQ multiplex PCR, and TCRdb holds only the in-frame ones, with some missing. The table includes about 200,000 clones, 86% detected once. The specimen was peripheral blood. These receptors were taken from a woman aged 70 to 79 with acute or convalescent COVID-19.

This sequence joins TRBV6-6 and TRBJ2-7, with 12 positions matching TRBD2. The CDR3 has 15 amino acids. Germline V lookup: CDR1 MNHNY, CDR2 SVGAGI (reference sequence). V gave up 4 bases and J gave up 6 bases; unmatched junction bases: 7. The DNA for the CDR3 is TGTGCCAGCAGTTCTAGCGGGGGGGCCGTGCGCGAGCAGTACTTC. It encodes CASSSSGGAVREQYF.

The V call is TRBV6-5, the J call TRBJ1-5; possibly TRBD1 for D (6 bases). Germline CDR1 reads MNHEY; CDR2 reads SVGAGI. The V end lost 4 bases, the J end lost 4 bases, and 14 bases lay between the germline ends. The CDR3 sequence is 15 residues long. This CDR3 reads CASSFSGTRNQPQHF. Here the CDR3 DNA reads TGTGCCAGCAGTTTTTCCGGGACACGAAATCAGCCCCAGCATTTT.

The chain uses TRBV5-6 and TRBJ1-3; perhaps TRBD1 as D (6 bases). Germline CDR1 is SGHDT and CDR2 is YYEEEE. The CDR3 consists of 14 residues. V lost 4 bases and J 8 bases, leaving 16 bases between the germline ends. In DNA, the CDR3 is TGTGCCAGCAGCCTCCGGACAGCGTGGCACACCATATATTTT. Translation gives CASSLRTAWHTIYF.

The chain joins TRBV15 to TRBJ1-4, with D maybe TRBD1 (6 bases). CDR3 size: 14 residues. Trimming pared 3 bases from V and 8 bases from J, leaving 13 bases between. Germline V gene lookup returns CDR1 LNHNV and CDR2 YYDKDF (reference sequence). This chain's CDR3 is CATSRPRGREKLFF. In DNA, the CDR3 is TGTGCCACCAGCAGGCCCAGGGGAAGAGAAAAACTGTTTTTT.

This clone was picked up a small number of times. The CDR3 DNA reads as TGTGCCAGCAGTTACAGGGGAAGTTATGGCTACACCTTC. It translates to CASSYRGSYGYTF. The V call is TRBV27, the J call TRBJ1-2; 7 nucleotides line up with TRBD1. The V gene's germline CDR1 is MNHEY and CDR2 SMNVEV (reference sequence). V dropped 4 bases and J dropped 5; count of bases not matched to a gene: 4. This CDR3 has 13 residues.

This chain uses TRBV11-3 with TRBJ2-1, with 8 bases aligning to TRBD1. Germline loops: CDR1 SGHNT, CDR2 YENEEA. V lost 7 bases to trimming and J lost 8 bases; unmatched junction nucleotides: 7. The CDR3 runs to 13 residues. CDR3 protein: CASTSDRGDEQFF. As DNA, the CDR3 is TGTGCCAGCACCTCCGACAGGGGCGATGAGCAGTTCTTC.

This clone has more than one count but fewer than ten. V and J are TRBV18 and TRBJ2-7, with a weak D call TRBD1 (7 bases). This CDR3 is 17 amino acids long. V shed 6 bases and J shed 2 bases, with 23 bases lying between them. CDR1 is KGHSH, CDR2 LQKENI, per germline. The CDR3 loop is CASSRDRARAGTYEQYF. In DNA form, the CDR3 reads TGTGCCAGCTCCCGCGACAGGGCCAGGGCGGGAACCTACGAGCAGTACTTC. The complete variable domain, with remaining parts taken from reference TRBV18 and TRBJ2-7, reads NAGVMQNPRHLVRRRGQEARLRCSPMKGHSHVYWYRQLPEEGLKFMVYLQKENIIDESGMPKERFSAEFPKEGPSILRIQQVVRGDSAAYFCASSRDRARAGTYEQYFGPGTRLTVT.

The chain combines TRBV27 with TRBJ2-7; maybe TRBD1 (5 bases). This CDR3 is built from 19 residues. V lost 2 bases to trimming and J lost 1 base, with 24 bases between them. Germline CDR1 MNHEY, CDR2 SMNVEV (reference sequence). CDR3 region: CASSLEGQGGVLGSYEQYF. In DNA, the CDR3 is TGTGCCAGCAGTTTAGAAGGCCAGGGTGGGGTCCTAGGGTCCTACGAGCAGTACTTC.

This chain connects TRBV27 to TRBJ1-6; TRBD1 matches at 11 bases. The J segment lost 0 bases and the V segment lost 7 bases, leaving 8 bases of the junction unmatched. There are 18 residues in the CDR3. Germline-derived CDR1 and CDR2 are MNHEY and SMNVEV (reference sequence). The CDR3 DNA sequence: TGTGCCAGCACCTCGCGGGACAGGGGGAGCTCCTATAATTCACCCCTCCACTTT. The encoded protein is CASTSRDRGSSYNSPLHF.

V and J are TRBV10-3 and TRBJ1-2; 10 bases align to TRBD1. Trimming took 6 bases from V and 6 from J; bases not matched to a gene: 13. From germline, CDR1 is ENHRY and CDR2 SYGVKD. The CDR3 loop spans 16 amino acids. The CDR3 DNA reads as TGTGCCATCAGCCCGCTACAGACAGGGGGCACTGATGGCTACACCTTC. Residues: CAISPLQTGGTDGYTF.

The rearrangement joins TRBV5-4 to TRBJ1-6; 8 bases map to TRBD1. After removal of 4 bases from V and 2 bases from J, the junction contained 8 bases not matched to a gene. The CDR3 covers 17 residues. From germline, CDR1 is SGHNT and CDR2 YYREEE (reference sequence). The CDR3, as DNA: TGTGCCAGCAGCGGATCGGACAGGGAAGCCTATAATTCACCCCTCCACTTT. Amino acid sequence: CASSGSDREAYNSPLHF. Variable domain in full (rest from reference TRBV5-4 and TRBJ1-6): ETGVTQSPTHLIKTRGQQVTLRCSSQSGHNTVSWYQQALGQGPQFIFQYYREEENGRGNFPPRFSGLQFPNYSSELNVNALELDDSALYLCASSGSDREAYNSPLHFGNGTRLTVT.

This clone was recorded once. The chain is built from TRBV18 and TRBJ2-1, with 10 bases that match TRBD2. Looked up from germline, CDR1 is KGHSH and CDR2 is LQKENI. This CDR3 has 17 amino acids. V dropped 1 base and J dropped 0; count of bases not matched to a gene: 3. CDR3: CASSPRTSGVSYNEQFF. Here the CDR3 DNA reads TGTGCCAGCTCACCACGGACTAGCGGAGTCTCCTACAATGAGCAGTTCTTC.

The J gene is TRBJ2-7, the V gene TRBV5-1, with 9 positions matching TRBD1. Germline lookup yields CDR1 SGHRS and CDR2 YFSETQ. This CDR3 has 16 amino acids. V lost 1 base to trimming and J lost 6 bases; unmatched junction nucleotides: 11. The CDR3 nucleotides read TGCGCCAGCAGCTTGAATTCATGGGGGACAGGGACCGAGCAGTACTTC. As protein: CASSLNSWGTGTEQYF.

This chain joins TRBV7-2 and TRBJ2-3, with 10 bases that match TRBD2. Germline V gene sequence: CDR1 SGHTA, CDR2 FQGNSA. V gave up 5 bases and J gave up 4 bases; unmatched junction bases: 12. There are 17 residues in the CDR3. CDR3 protein: CASSRTSGELTADTQYF. The DNA for the CDR3 is TGTGCCAGCAGCAGAACTAGCGGGGAACTTACGGCAGATACGCAGTATTTT. The full variable domain, its missing parts supplied by reference TRBV7-2 and TRBJ2-3, is GAGVSQSPSNKVTEKGKDVELRCDPISGHTALYWYRQSLGQGLEFLIYFQGNSAPDKSGLPSDRFSAERTGGSVSTLTIQRTQQEDSAVYLCASSRTSGELTADTQYFGPGTRLTVL.